This T cell receptor (beta chain) was sequenced during a study of monozygotic twins with inflammatory bowel disease. TCR libraries each used 3,500 to 4,000 ng of total RNA. Each sample had eight separate cDNA synthesis reactions. TCRdb re-called the 5' RACE reads; every CDR3 protein appears as one record, without DNA. The specimen's table records about 350,000 distinct CDR3 sequences. In the case of this clonotype: Its antigen is unknown.

The CDR3 has 15 residues. CDR1 DFQATT and CDR2 SNEGSKA come from the germline V gene (reference sequence). Regarding the study as a whole: Compared with healthy co-twins, IBD patients showed reduced TCRbeta repertoire diversity by inverse Simpson.

The clonotype originates from a human donor with ulcerative colitis or Crohn's disease, or a healthy co-twin of an affected twin (not recorded which). The V and J genes are TRBV20-1 and TRBJ1-5; TCRdb's assignment of TRBD1 cannot be checked, as there is no DNA. Sequenced material: blood. The CDR3 spells CSARSGTVNNQPQHF.